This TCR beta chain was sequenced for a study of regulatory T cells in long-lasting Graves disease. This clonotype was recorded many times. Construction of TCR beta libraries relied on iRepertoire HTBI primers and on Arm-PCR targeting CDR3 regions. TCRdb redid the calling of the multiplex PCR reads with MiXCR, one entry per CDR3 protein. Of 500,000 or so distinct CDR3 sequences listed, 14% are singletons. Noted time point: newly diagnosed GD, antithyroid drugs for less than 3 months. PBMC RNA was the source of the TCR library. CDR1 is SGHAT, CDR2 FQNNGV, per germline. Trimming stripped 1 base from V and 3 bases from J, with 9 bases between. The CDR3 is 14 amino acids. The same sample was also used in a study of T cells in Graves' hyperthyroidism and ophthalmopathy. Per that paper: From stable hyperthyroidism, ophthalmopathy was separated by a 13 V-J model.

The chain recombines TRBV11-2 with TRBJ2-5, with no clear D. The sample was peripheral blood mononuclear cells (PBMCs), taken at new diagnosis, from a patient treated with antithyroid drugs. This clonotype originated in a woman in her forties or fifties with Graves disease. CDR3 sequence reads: CASSLGSGEETQYF. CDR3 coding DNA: TGTGCCAGCAGCTTAGGGTCTGGCGAAGAGACCCAGTACTTC.